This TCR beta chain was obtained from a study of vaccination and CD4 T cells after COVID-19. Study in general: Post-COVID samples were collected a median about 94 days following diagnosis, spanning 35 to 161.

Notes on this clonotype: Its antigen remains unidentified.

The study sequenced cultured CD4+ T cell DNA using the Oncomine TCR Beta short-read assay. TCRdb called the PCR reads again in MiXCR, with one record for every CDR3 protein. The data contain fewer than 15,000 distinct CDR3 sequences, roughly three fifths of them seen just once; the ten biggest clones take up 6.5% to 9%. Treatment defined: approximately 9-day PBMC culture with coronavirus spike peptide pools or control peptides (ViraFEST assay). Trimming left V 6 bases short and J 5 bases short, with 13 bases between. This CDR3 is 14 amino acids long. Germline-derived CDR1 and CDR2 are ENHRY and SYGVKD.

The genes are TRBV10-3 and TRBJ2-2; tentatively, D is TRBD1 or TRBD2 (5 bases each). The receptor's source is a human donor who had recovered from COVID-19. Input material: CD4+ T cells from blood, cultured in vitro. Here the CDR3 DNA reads TGTGCCATCAGAGAAGCTGGGGGTACCGGGGAGCTGTTTTTT. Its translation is CAIREAGGTGELFF.